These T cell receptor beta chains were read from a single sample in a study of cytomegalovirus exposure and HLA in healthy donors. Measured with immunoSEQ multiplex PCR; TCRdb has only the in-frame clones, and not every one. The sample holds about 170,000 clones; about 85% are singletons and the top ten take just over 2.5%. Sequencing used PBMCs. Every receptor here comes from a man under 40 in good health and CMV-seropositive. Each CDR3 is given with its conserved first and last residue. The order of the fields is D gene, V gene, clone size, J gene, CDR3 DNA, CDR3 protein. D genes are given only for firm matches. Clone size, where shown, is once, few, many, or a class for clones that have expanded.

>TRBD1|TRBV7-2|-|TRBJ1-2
TGTGCCAGCAGCCCTGGACAGGGGCACTATGGCTACACCTTC
CASSPGQGHYGYTF
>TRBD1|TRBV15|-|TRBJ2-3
TGTGCCACCAGCTTGCGACAGGGGGCTGAAGATACGCAGTATTTT
CATSLRQGAEDTQYF
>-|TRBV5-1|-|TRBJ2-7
TGCGCCAGCAGCTTGGGCGCAGGGGAGAGTTACGAGCAGTACTTC
CASSLGAGESYEQYF
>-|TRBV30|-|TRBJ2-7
TGTGCCTGGAGTGTAAATGCGGGATGGGAGCAGTACTTC
CAWSVNAGWEQYF
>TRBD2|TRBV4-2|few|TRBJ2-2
TGTGCCAGCAGCCAAGACCCTAGCGGGAGGGGAACCGGGGAGCTGTTTTTT
CASSQDPSGRGTGELFF
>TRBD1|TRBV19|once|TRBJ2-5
TGTGCCAGTAGTCGACAGGGGATCGAGACCCAGTACTTC
CASSRQGIETQYF
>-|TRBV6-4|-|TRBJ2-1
TGTGCCAGCAGCCCTTCGCCAACCCAGGATGAGCAGTTCTTC
CASSPSPTQDEQFF
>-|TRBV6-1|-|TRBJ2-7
TGTGCCAGCAGTGAGAGGCAGGGGGGACCCTACGAGCAGTACTTC
CASSERQGGPYEQYF
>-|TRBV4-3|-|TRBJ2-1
TGCGCCAGCAGCCAAGTCTCCAATGAGCAGTTCTTC
CASSQVSNEQFF
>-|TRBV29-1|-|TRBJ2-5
TGCAGCGTTGAAGGAGTGACAGGAGAGACCCAGTACTTC
CSVEGVTGETQYF
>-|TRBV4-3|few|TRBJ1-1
TGCGCCAGCAGCCTTAGTCCAGGGGTGGGCACTGAAGCTTTCTTT
CASSLSPGVGTEAFF
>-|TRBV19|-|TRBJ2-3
TGTGCCAGTAGTGTTGGGAGGACTAGCACAGATACGCAGTATTTT
CASSVGRTSTDTQYF
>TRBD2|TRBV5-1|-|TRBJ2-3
TGCGCCAGCAGCTTGGGGCCCAGCGGGAGGGGAGATACGCAGTATTTT
CASSLGPSGRGDTQYF
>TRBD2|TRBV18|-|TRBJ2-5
TGTGCCAGCTCACCACGGGCTAGCGGGAGGGAAGAGACCCAGTACTTC
CASSPRASGREETQYF
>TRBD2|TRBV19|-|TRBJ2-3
TGTGCCAGTAACGGAGTAGCGGGAGGGGATACGCAGTATTTT
CASNGVAGGDTQYF
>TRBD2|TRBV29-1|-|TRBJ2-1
TGCAGCGTTAATCCGGGACTAGCGTCCAATGAGCAGTTCTTC
CSVNPGLASNEQFF
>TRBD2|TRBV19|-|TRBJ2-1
TGTGCCAGTAGTGGACTAGGGACTAGCGGGAGGAACGGTGAGCAGTTCTTC
CASSGLGTSGRNGEQFF
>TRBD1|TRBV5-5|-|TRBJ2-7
TGTGCCAGCAGCGGGGGCCCCCCGGGACAGGACTACGAGCAGTACTTC
CASSGGPPGQDYEQYF
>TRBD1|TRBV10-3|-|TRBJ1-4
TGTGCCATCGGGGGGACAGCGTCTAATGAAAAACTGTTTTTT
CAIGGTASNEKLFF
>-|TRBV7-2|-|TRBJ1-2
TGTGCCAGCAGCCCCCAAAACGGGGGTAACTATGGCTACACCTTC
CASSPQNGGNYGYTF